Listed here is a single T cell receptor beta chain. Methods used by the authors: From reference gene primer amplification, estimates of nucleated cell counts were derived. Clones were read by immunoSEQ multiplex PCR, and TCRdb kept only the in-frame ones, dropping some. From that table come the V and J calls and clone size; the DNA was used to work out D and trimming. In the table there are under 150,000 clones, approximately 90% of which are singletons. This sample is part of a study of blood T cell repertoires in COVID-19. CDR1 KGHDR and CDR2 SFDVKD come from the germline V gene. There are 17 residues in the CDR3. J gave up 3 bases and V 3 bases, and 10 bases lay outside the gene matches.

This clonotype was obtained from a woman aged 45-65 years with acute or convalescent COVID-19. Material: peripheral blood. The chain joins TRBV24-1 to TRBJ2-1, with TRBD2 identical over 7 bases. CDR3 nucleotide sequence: TGTGCCACCAGTGATCTCCGGGGGGAGGGCGACTACAATGAGCAGTTCTTC. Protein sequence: CATSDLRGEGDYNEQFF.